The 19 T cell receptor beta chains in this list originate from one sample, sequenced in a study of CD8+CD57+ T cells in acquired aplastic anemia. TCR beta VDJ combinations and CDR3 sequences were profiled from genomic DNA. TCRdb re-analysed the reads in MiXCR, keeping a single row per CDR3 protein. The sample has around 190,000 distinct CDR3 sequences; roughly 57% are singletons. Sequencing was done on a sample of sorted CD4+, CD8+, or CD8+CD57+ T cells (not recorded which) from PBMCs. Receptors were obtained from a human donor in good health.

This clonotype was seen many times. The J gene is TRBJ2-7, the V gene TRBV4-1, with D possibly matching TRBD2 (5 bases). Trimming removed 1 base from V and 6 bases from J, with 16 bases in between. The CDR3 contains 15 residues. The germline V gene encodes CDR1 MGHRA and CDR2 YSYEKL. CDR3: CASSQAPGLALEQYF. As DNA, the CDR3 is TGCGCCAGCAGCCAAGCCCCCGGGCTAGCACTCGAGCAGTACTTC.

The chain joins TRBV2 to TRBJ1-2; D is perhaps TRBD1 (5 bases). Trimming stripped 7 bases from V and 5 bases from J, with 14 bases between. This CDR3 comprises 13 residues. CDR1 is SNHLY and CDR2 is FYNNEI in the germline V gene. CDR3 DNA sequence: TGTGCCAGCAAATTCGGGGGGGTATATGGCTACACCTTC. Its protein product is CASKFGGVYGYTF.

This rearrangement joins TRBV20-1 to TRBJ1-3; D is possibly TRBD1 (5 bases). The V end lost 6 bases, the J end lost 3 bases, and 12 bases lay between the germline ends. CDR3 length equals 13 residues. Germline V gene lookup returns CDR1 DFQATT and CDR2 SNEGSKA (reference sequence). DNA for the CDR3: TGCAGTGCCAAAATAGGGGTTGGAAACACCATATATTTT. This encodes CSAKIGVGNTIYF.

This clonotype has at least ten counts. CDR3 sequence (DNA): TGTGCCAGCAGTCGGACTAGCGGGGGGGCCCGGAATGAGCAGTTCTTC. Its translation: CASSRTSGGARNEQFF. The chain uses TRBV12-3 or TRBV12-4 and TRBJ2-1, with 15 bases fitting TRBD2. This CDR3 has 16 amino acids. J gave up 7 bases and V 5 bases, and 6 bases lay outside the gene matches.

The chain recombines TRBV4-2 with TRBJ1-1; the D gene is possibly TRBD1 (5 bases). The CDR3 runs 14 residues. CDR1 and CDR2 (germline): LGHNA, YNFKEQ. V lost 0 bases and J lost 4, with 9 bases in between. The CDR3 bases are TGTGCCAGCAGCCAAGAAGGAGGGACCACTGAAGCTTTCTTT. Residues: CASSQEGGTTEAFF.

This sequence joins TRBV20-1 and TRBJ2-2, with TRBD1 as a possible D gene (6 bases). CDR3 length: 15 amino acids. CDR1 is DFQATT, CDR2 SNEGSKA, per germline (reference sequence). Trimming pared 0 bases from V and 1 base from J, leaving 9 bases between. CDR3 nucleotides: TGCAGTGCTAGAGAACGACAGGTGAACACCGGGGAGCTGTTTTTT. Translated, it gives CSARERQVNTGELFF.

The V call is TRBV6-1, the J call TRBJ2-7, with D tentatively TRBD1 (5 bases). The CDR3 contains 11 residues. Trimming removed 10 bases from V and 7 bases from J, with 14 bases in between. Germline CDR1 and CDR2: MNHNS and SASEGT. CDR3 in amino acids: CATTPGPEQYF. Written as DNA, the CDR3 is TGTGCCACAACACCAGGGCCAGAGCAGTACTTC.

This clonotype was detected many times. The CDR3 nucleotides are TGCAGTGCTAGACAGTATTTTACCGGGGAGACCCAGTACTTC. It yields the protein CSARQYFTGETQYF. The rearrangement links TRBV20-1 to TRBJ2-5; D not resolved. Trimming shortened V by 2 bases and J by 5 bases, and 15 bases separated the two germline ends. The CDR3 runs 14 residues. The germline CDR1 and CDR2 sequences are DFQATT and SNEGSKA (reference sequence).

The V and J genes are TRBV2 and TRBJ2-3; TRBD2 is a possible D gene (5 bases). Germline V gene sequence: CDR1 SNHLY, CDR2 FYNNEI. The length of the CDR3 is 12 residues. CDR3: CASRTGSDTQYF. CDR3 nucleotide sequence: TGTGCTTCGAGGACTGGGTCAGATACGCAGTATTTT.

The V gene is TRBV7-9, the J gene TRBJ1-2, with 12 bases aligning to TRBD1. The ends lost 4 bases at V and 6 bases at J; junction bases unmatched: 15. Germline loops: CDR1 SEHNR, CDR2 FQNEAQ (reference sequence). CDR3 length equals 18 residues. In DNA form, the CDR3 reads TGTGCCAGCAGCTATCCGGGACAGGGGGCGAGGGGGCTACATGGCTACACCTTC. Translated, it gives CASSYPGQGARGLHGYTF.

V usage is TRBV2 and J usage is TRBJ2-7; tentatively, D is TRBD1 (5 bases). This CDR3 spans 15 amino acids. Germline CDR1 is SNHLY and CDR2 is FYNNEI. The CDR3 DNA reads TGTAACAGCAGAGAGGTTGACAGCAACTCCTACGAGCAGTACTTC. Residues: CNSREVDSNSYEQYF.

There are many counts of this clonotype. The V call is TRBV9, the J call TRBJ1-1; D might be TRBD1 (5 bases). The V gene lost 0 bases and the J gene lost 4 bases, with 13 bases spanning the gap. The germline CDR1 and CDR2 sequences are SGDLS and YYNGEE. There are 15 residues in the CDR3. CDR3 nucleotides: TGTGCCAGCAGCGTAGCTGACAGTCCCGGCACTGAAGCTTTCTTT. This encodes CASSVADSPGTEAFF.

This clonotype was picked up many times. The chain combines TRBV6-5 with TRBJ1-2; 7 bases are shared with TRBD1. CDR1 is MNHEY and CDR2 is SVGAGI in the germline V gene. The CDR3 loop spans 16 amino acids. J gave up 4 bases and V 5 bases, and 13 bases lay outside the gene matches. The CDR3 bases are TGTGCCAGCAGTCCTACAACAGGGGCCCTTGGCTATGGCTACACCTTC. It yields the protein CASSPTTGALGYGYTF.

This clonotype has a count of ten or more. This chain links TRBV29-1 with TRBJ2-3, with D perhaps matching TRBD1 (6 bases). CDR1 SQVTM and CDR2 ANQGSEA come from the germline V gene. CDR3 size: 13 residues. Deletions cut 7 bases from V and 4 bases from J, with 15 bases between. CDR3 DNA: TGCAGCGAGCTACAGGGACACCCAGATACGCAGTATTTT. Its protein is CSELQGHPDTQYF.

This chain links TRBV30 with TRBJ2-5; 11 positions match TRBD1. Germline V gene data show CDR1 as GTSNPN and CDR2 as SVGIG (reference sequence). V dropped 3 bases and J dropped 7; count of bases not matched to a gene: 4. CDR3 length: 13 amino acids. CDR3 residues: CAWSRGTGGTQYF. CDR3 DNA sequence: TGTGCCTGGAGCAGGGGGACAGGGGGGACCCAGTACTTC.

This clonotype was recorded at least ten times. The chain has TRBV6-2 or TRBV6-3 and TRBJ2-7; the match to TRBD2 covers 9 bases. With V trimmed by 8 bases and J by 1 base, 0 bases remained unmatched. This CDR3 has 12 residues. Germline assignment: CDR1 MNHEY and CDR2 SVGEGT. The CDR3 spells CASLAGSYEQYF. CDR3 coding DNA: TGTGCCAGCCTAGCGGGATCCTACGAGCAGTACTTC.

This clonotype was counted at least ten times. The genes are TRBV4-1 and TRBJ1-5; 7 positions match TRBD1. CDR3 size: 15 residues. V lost 6 bases, J lost 2 bases, and 7 bases stayed unmatched. CDR1 MGHRA and CDR2 YSYEKL come from the germline V gene. Here the CDR3 DNA reads TGCGCCAGCAGACCGACAGGGTTGGGCAATCAGCCCCAGCATTTT. Amino acid sequence: CASRPTGLGNQPQHF.

The chain carries TRBV2 and TRBJ2-7; TRBD2 aligns across 7 bases. The CDR3 covers 16 residues. Looked up from germline, CDR1 is SNHLY and CDR2 is FYNNEI. V gave up 7 bases and J gave up 6 bases; unmatched junction bases: 18. DNA of the CDR3: TGTGCCAGCACCCCCCGGCGGGCGGGAGCGTCGGGCGAGCAGTACTTC. Translating gives CASTPRRAGASGEQYF.

In its sample, this clonotype was seen a few times. The V gene is TRBV27, the J gene TRBJ2-5; D might be TRBD1 (6 bases). This CDR3 has 15 amino acids. The germline V and J ends were trimmed by 1 base and 1 base, with 10 bases remaining between them. Germline assignment: CDR1 MNHEY and CDR2 SMNVEV (reference sequence). CDR3 residues: CASSLFQGTQETQYF. The DNA for the CDR3 is TGTGCCAGCAGTTTATTTCAGGGGACCCAAGAGACCCAGTACTTC.